A selection of T cell receptor beta chains follows, all from one sample in a study of tumor and adjacent non-tumor tissue in lung cancer. MiXCR, run by TCRdb on the multiplex PCR reads, gives a single entry per CDR3 protein. The data show over 130,000 distinct CDR3 sequences, around two thirds seen once. The sequenced material came from lung tumor tissue. The receptors stem from a man in his sixties with small cell lung cancer. Both conserved end residues are part of each CDR3. D genes are given only for firm matches. Clone size is given for some rows only: seen once, a few or many times, or a class if the clone is expanded.

CDR3aa | CDR3nt | j_gene | abundance | d_gene | v_gene
CASSQGQGFQPQHF | TGTGCCAGCAGTCAGGGACAGGGATTTCAGCCCCAGCATTTT | TRBJ1-5 | many | TRBD1 | TRBV6-5
CASSQHVAGGLADTQYF | TGTGCCAGCAGCCAGCATGTAGCGGGAGGCCTGGCAGATACGCAGTATTTT | TRBJ2-3 | - | TRBD2 | TRBV4-2
CASSVTGGAKAFF | TGTGCCAGCAGCGTTACCGGAGGGGCTAAAGCTTTCTTT | TRBJ1-1 | - | - | TRBV11-1
CASRPEGGNQPQHF | TGTGCCAGTAGACCAGAGGGGGGCAATCAGCCCCAGCATTTT | TRBJ1-5 | - | - | TRBV6-6
CAISYSDGANTVELFF | TGTGCCATCAGTTACTCGGACGGGGCGAACACCGTGGAGCTGTTTTTT | TRBJ2-2 | - | - | TRBV6-5
CASNRDSGEKLFF | TGTGCCAGCAACAGGGACAGTGGTGAAAAACTGTTTTTT | TRBJ1-4 | - | TRBD1 | TRBV9
CSAKGAPDTQYF | TGCAGTGCCAAAGGGGCCCCAGATACGCAGTATTTT | TRBJ2-3 | - | - | TRBV20-1
CTRSEGPHGYTF | TGTACCAGGAGCGAGGGACCTCATGGCTACACCTTC | TRBJ1-2 | once | - | TRBV11-3
CSARVIGRGQGFLYGYTF | TGCAGTGCTAGAGTGATTGGGAGGGGACAGGGGTTTCTCTATGGCTACACCTTC | TRBJ1-2 | - | TRBD1 | TRBV20-1
CASGRGTDTQYF | TGTGCCAGCGGTCGGGGAACAGATACGCAGTATTTT | TRBJ2-3 | many | - | TRBV11-3
CSVGYRINTGELFF | TGCAGCGTTGGATACAGGATTAACACCGGGGAGCTGTTTTTT | TRBJ2-2 | - | - | TRBV29-1
CASSLVAVSYNEQFF | TGTGCCAGCAGCTTAGTCGCGGTATCCTACAATGAGCAGTTTTTC | TRBJ2-1 | - | - | TRBV11-1
CASTLDINTYEQYF | TGTGCCAGCACCTTAGATATCAATACCTACGAGCAGTACTTC | TRBJ2-7 | - | - | TRBV11-2
CASSLVQVAGETQYF | TGCGCCAGCAGCTTGGTACAGGTTGCCGGAGAGACCCAGTACTTC | TRBJ2-5 | once | - | TRBV5-1
CASSQGDTGINEKLFF | TGCGCCAGCAGCCAAGGGGATACAGGGATAAATGAAAAACTGTTTTTT | TRBJ1-4 | many | - | TRBV4-1
CASSLGLGGNEQSF | TGTGCCAGCAGCTTAGGACTAGGGGGGAATGAGCAGTCCTTC | TRBJ2-1 | - | - | TRBV5-4
CASSLEREGLDTQYF | TGTGCCAGCAGCTTGGAGCGGGAGGGCCTGGATACGCAGTATTTT | TRBJ2-3 | - | TRBD2 | TRBV5-6
CAGSFILVLNTGELFF | TGTGCCGGCAGCTTTATACTAGTGCTAAACACCGGGGAGCTGTTTTTT | TRBJ2-2 | - | - | TRBV11-2
CSARQSSYNEQFF | TGCAGCGCCCGACAGTCCTCCTACAATGAGCAGTTCTTC | TRBJ2-1 | - | - | TRBV29-1
CSASRTGFRDEQFF | TGCAGTGCATCGCGGACAGGCTTTAGGGATGAGCAGTTCTTC | TRBJ2-1 | few | TRBD1 | TRBV20-1
CSALVAEGSAGELLF | - | TRBJ2-2 | - | - | TRBV20-1
CASSLAQGLVTYNEQFF | TGCGCCAGCAGCTTGGCCCAAGGACTAGTGACCTACAATGAGCAGTTCTTC | TRBJ2-1 | - | TRBD2 | TRBV5-1
CASSSGTGGSGQPQHF | TGTGCCAGCAGTTCCGGGACAGGGGGCTCGGGTCAGCCCCAGCATTTT | TRBJ1-5 | - | TRBD1 | TRBV11-2
CSAPPIGLAGVVDTQYF | TGCAGTGCTCCGCCCATAGGGCTAGCGGGAGTTGTAGATACGCAGTATTTT | TRBJ2-3 | many | TRBD2 | TRBV20-1
CASIPEGLAGGGGTDTQYF | TGTGCCAGCATCCCCGAGGGACTAGCGGGAGGAGGCGGCACAGATACGCAGTATTTT | TRBJ2-3 | - | TRBD2 | TRBV28
CASSLGSRREQYF | TGTGCCAGCAGCCTTGGCTCTAGACGCGAGCAGTACTTC | TRBJ2-7 | few | - | TRBV7-8
CANSLDRSLFEELFF | TGTGCCAACAGCTTAGATCGGAGCCTATTCGAGGAGCTGTTTTTT | TRBJ2-2 | - | - | TRBV11-3
CASRYGVGGLKSPLHF | TGCGCCAGCAGATACGGTGTTGGGGGACTTAAGTCACCCCTCCACTTT | TRBJ1-6 | - | - | TRBV6-5
CASSLVQAQGYTF | TGTGCCAGCAGTTTAGTTCAGGCCCAGGGCTACACCTTC | TRBJ1-2 | few | - | TRBV28
CAGSLGGHEAFF | TGTGCAGGCAGCTTAGGGGGCCATGAAGCTTTCTTT | TRBJ1-1 | - | TRBD1 | TRBV11-2
CSVVTSGRASYNEQFF | TGCAGCGTTGTAACTAGCGGGAGGGCCTCCTACAATGAGCAGTTCTTC | TRBJ2-1 | few | TRBD2 | TRBV29-1
CASSGAGVNTGELFF | TGTGCCAGCAGTGGAGCAGGGGTGAACACCGGGGAACTGTTTTTT | TRBJ2-2 | few | - | TRBV2
CASTLDPQNIQYF | TGTGCCAGCACCTTAGACCCACAAAACATTCAGTACTTC | TRBJ2-4 | - | - | TRBV11-3
CTSSRNDTGLAGRTGELFF | TGTACCAGCAGTCGTAATGACACGGGACTAGCGGGTCGCACCGGGGAGCTGTTTTTT | TRBJ2-2 | - | TRBD2 | TRBV11-3